These 21 T cell receptor beta chains share one sample of origin, sequenced in a study of breast tumors, draining lymph nodes, adjacent tissues. TCRdb fed the multiplex PCR reads into MiXCR, producing one record per CDR3 protein. The table lists 85,000 to 120,000 distinct CDR3 sequences, roughly 29% of them singletons, with 5.5% to 7% in the top ten. Axillary draining lymph nodes of breast cancer patients supplied the node samples. Sequencing input: axillary lymph node tissue. The source is a female donor with breast cancer. Some clones in this sample may be carry-over from other donors' samples.

This clonotype has ten or more counts. A read error may explain this, as a much larger clone is one base away. V gene TRBV20-1 combines with J gene TRBJ1-2; TRBD1 is a possible D gene (5 bases). Germline CDR1 reads DFQATT; CDR2 reads SNEGSKA (reference sequence). The CDR3 runs to 12 residues. CDR3 amino acids: CSARDLMYGSTF. The DNA for the CDR3 is TGCAGTGCTCGGGACCTGATGTATGGCTCCACCTTC.

There are many counts of this clonotype. V and J are TRBV4-2 and TRBJ1-2; 10 bases align to TRBD1. After removal of 1 base from V and 4 bases from J, the junction contained 6 bases not matched to a gene. Germline CDR1 reads LGHNA; CDR2 reads YNFKEQ. The CDR3 loop spans 16 amino acids. CDR3 protein: CASSQAKTGGFYGYTF. Written as DNA, the CDR3 is TGTGCCAGCAGCCAAGCAAAGACAGGGGGCTTCTATGGCTACACCTTC.

The chain is built from TRBV18 and TRBJ1-4; 7 positions agree with TRBD1. The V and J ends lost 2 bases and 8 bases, in that order; junction bases with no gene match: 5. This CDR3 has 14 amino acids. Germline values: CDR1 KGHSH, CDR2 LQKENI. For the CDR3, the DNA is TGTGCCAGCTCACCAAACAGGGGAGTAGAAAAACTGTTTTTT. Its translation: CASSPNRGVEKLFF.

There are many counts of this clonotype. V is TRBV25-1 and J is TRBJ1-5; 12 bases agree with TRBD1. The germline CDR1 and CDR2 sequences are MGHDK and SYGVNS. After removal of 1 base from V and 4 bases from J, the junction contained 2 bases not matched to a gene. The CDR3 runs to 16 residues. Here the CDR3 DNA reads TGTGCCAGCAGTGAATCGGGACAGGGGGCGAATCAGCCCCAGCATTTT. Translated, it gives CASSESGQGANQPQHF. The entire variable domain, with the rest obtained from reference TRBV25-1 and TRBJ1-5, is as follows: EADIYQTPRYLVIGTGKKITLECSQTMGHDKMYWYQQDPGMELHLIHYSYGVNSTEKGDLSSESTVSRIRTEHFPLTLESARPSHTSQYLCASSESGQGANQPQHFGDGTRLSIL.

This clonotype was observed at least ten times. V is TRBV5-4 and J is TRBJ1-1; D gene uncertain. Trimming removed 2 bases at V and 0 bases at J, with 8 bases between. From germline, CDR1 is SGHNT and CDR2 YYREEE (reference sequence). The CDR3 is 14 residues long. The CDR3 protein is CASSLAGMNTEAFF. The CDR3 bases are TGTGCCAGCAGCTTAGCGGGCATGAACACTGAAGCTTTCTTT.

The V and J genes are TRBV7-7 and TRBJ2-1; possible D gene TRBD2, 6 bases. Germline loops: CDR1 SSHAT, CDR2 FNYEAQ (reference sequence). The CDR3 has 12 amino acids. The CDR3 coding sequence is TGTGCTAGCTTAAGGGACTCCATTCCGCAGTTCTTC. Translation: CASLRDSIPQFF.

This clonotype was seen many times. V is TRBV20-1 and J is TRBJ2-7; no firm D call. CDR3 length: 12 amino acids. V shed 4 bases and J shed 6 bases, with 13 bases lying between them. Germline V gives CDR1 DFQATT, CDR2 SNEGSKA (reference sequence). The CDR3 DNA reads TGCAGTGCTATCTCGCCGTTAGGCGAGCAGTACTTC. It is translated as CSAISPLGEQYF.

This clonotype was seen ten or more times. The chain employs TRBV15 and TRBJ1-1; D is unclear. The CDR3 loop spans 16 amino acids. CDR1 LNHNV and CDR2 YYDKDF come from the germline V gene (reference sequence). V was shortened by 5 bases and J by 1 base, with 17 bases between the two germline ends. CDR3 sequence: CATSQTVSTQNTEAFF. In nucleotides, the CDR3 is TGTGCCACCAGCCAGACCGTTTCAACCCAGAACACTGAAGCTTTCTTT.

In this sample, this clonotype is medium-sized. The DNA of the CDR3 is TGTGCCAGCAGCTCAGGTGGAGGCGCGGGGGCCCAAGAGACCCAGTACTTC. This sequence encodes CASSSGGGAGAQETQYF. The chain joins TRBV7-3 to TRBJ2-5; D is perhaps TRBD2 (7 bases). The V and J ends lost 4 bases and 1 base respectively, with 19 bases between them. CDR3 size: 17 residues. Germline assignment: CDR1 SGHTA and CDR2 FQGTGA.

Note on this clonotype: The germline gene is not matched at one end of the junction; a read error may be the cause. The chain joins TRBV5-6 to TRBJ2-7; TRBD1 matches at 9 bases. Germline CDR1 reads SGHDT; CDR2 reads YYEEEE. The CDR3 totals 14 residues. CDR3 nucleotide sequence: TGTGTCAGCAGATCGGGACAGGGTTCCTACGAGCAATACTTC. The encoded protein is CVSRSGQGSYEQYF.

This clonotype occurred many times. This rearrangement joins TRBV20-1 to TRBJ2-1; the D is unclear. The V and J ends lost 3 bases and 0 bases respectively, with 9 bases between them. The CDR3 runs to 14 residues. Germline CDR1 is DFQATT and CDR2 is SNEGSKA (reference sequence). In DNA form, the CDR3 reads TGCAGTGCTAGGGCTATGAACTCCTACAATGAGCAGTTCTTC. Residues: CSARAMNSYNEQFF.

This clonotype was counted at least ten times. The chain couples TRBV28 to TRBJ1-6, with D unclear. The CDR3 is made up of 18 amino acids. From germline, CDR1 is MDHEN and CDR2 SYDVKM. V shed 6 bases and J shed 0 bases, with 18 bases lying between them. CDR3 sequence: CASSSKRWKSSYNSPLHF. The CDR3 DNA reads as TGTGCCAGCAGCTCAAAACGGTGGAAGAGCTCCTATAATTCACCCCTCCACTTT. Full variable domain (remainder filled in from reference TRBV28 and TRBJ1-6): DVKVTQSSRYLVKRTGEKVFLECVQDMDHENMFWYRQDPGLGLRLIYFSYDVKMKEKGDIPEGYSVSREKKERFSLILESASTNQTSMYLCASSSKRWKSSYNSPLHFGNGTRLTVT.

This clonotype was counted at least ten times. This sequence joins TRBV28 and TRBJ1-2; possibly TRBD1 for D (6 bases). The germline gives CDR1 MDHEN, CDR2 SYDVKM. CDR3 length: 14 residues. With 9 bases removed from V and 3 bases from J, the gap between germline ends came to 17 bases. CDR3 nucleotide sequence: TGTGCCAGTACTAGGGGGGGCGCGGACTATGGCTACACCTTC. It specifies CASTRGGADYGYTF.

This clonotype showed up many times. V and J are TRBV3-1 and TRBJ2-2; 12 bases match TRBD2. Unmatched junction bases numbered 6, after V lost 4 bases and J lost 6 bases. Germline V CDR1 and CDR2: LGHDT, YNNKEL (reference sequence). This CDR3 spans 16 amino acids. CDR3 amino acids: CASSLPSGGASGELFF. CDR3 DNA: TGTGCCAGCAGCCTTCCTAGCGGGGGGGCGTCCGGGGAGCTGTTTTTT.

In this sample, this clonotype turned up many times. The chain links TRBV12-3 or TRBV12-4 to TRBJ1-3; 9 bases align to TRBD1. The CDR3 length is 17 residues. After removal of 6 bases from V and 0 bases from J, the junction contained 9 bases not matched to a gene. CDR3 protein: CASRDGQGTTSGNTIYF. The CDR3 bases are TGTGCCAGCAGGGATGGACAGGGGACGACCTCTGGAAACACCATATATTTT.

This clonotype was observed many times. This rearrangement joins TRBV5-4 to TRBJ2-7; the D gene is possibly TRBD1 (5 bases). Per the germline V gene, CDR1 is SGHNT and CDR2 is YYREEE (reference sequence). This CDR3 is 12 amino acids long. Trimming shortened V by 4 bases and J by 4 bases, and 9 bases separated the two germline ends. CDR3 sequence reads: CASSNQGYEQYF. In nucleotides, the CDR3 is TGTGCCAGCAGCAACCAGGGTTACGAGCAGTACTTC.

As to this clonotype: The CDR3 ends on some other residue instead of the conserved phenylalanine or tryptophan, so this is likely a read error. Here the CDR3 reads CASSESWTGHYYEQYY. Written as DNA, the CDR3 is TGTGCCAGCAGTGAATCCTGGACAGGCCACTACTACGAGCAGTACTAC. The chain employs TRBV25-1 and TRBJ2-7; 7 nucleotides line up with TRBD1. The germline V gene encodes CDR1 MGHDK and CDR2 SYGVNS. This CDR3 comprises 16 residues. With V trimmed by 1 base and J by 3 bases, 9 bases remained unmatched.

The sample holds many counts of this clonotype. The chain uses TRBV4-1 and TRBJ2-7, with TRBD2 identical over 9 bases. This CDR3 spans 17 amino acids. Trimming removed 0 bases from V and 0 bases from J; junction bases left unmatched: 6. CDR1 is MGHRA, CDR2 YSYEKL, per germline. CDR3 amino acids: CASSQELAGRGSYEQYF. For the CDR3, the DNA is TGCGCCAGCAGCCAAGAGCTAGCGGGAAGAGGCTCCTACGAGCAGTACTTC.

Comment on this clonotype: The CDR3 end shows no conserved phenylalanine or tryptophan, and so a read error is likely. V gene TRBV7-8 combines with J gene TRBJ2-7, with D possibly TRBD1 on 5 matching bases. The CDR3 totals 14 residues. Per germline, CDR1 SGHVS and CDR2 FQNEAQ. Trimming took off 7 bases at V and 2 bases at J, with 15 bases between the two ends. The CDR3 DNA follows: TGTGCCAGCAAACGGTCAGGGTATACCTACGAGCAGTACCTC. Its translation: CASKRSGYTYEQYL.

This chain links TRBV5-6 with TRBJ2-3, with D tentatively TRBD2 (6 bases). In germline, CDR1 is SGHDT, CDR2 YYEEEE. Trimming shortened V by 0 bases and J by 2 bases, and 13 bases separated the two germline ends. The CDR3 has 16 residues. DNA of the CDR3: TGTGCCAGCAGCTTGGGCGGGGCGGCCGTCACAGATACGCAGTATTTT. Amino acid sequence: CASSLGGAAVTDTQYF.

V gene TRBV7-8 combines with J gene TRBJ2-3; 8 bases map to TRBD2. Germline V gene data show CDR1 as SGHVS and CDR2 as FQNEAQ. V shed 3 bases, J shed 3 bases, and the junction held 5 bases outside the gene matches. This CDR3 is built from 15 residues. Here the CDR3 DNA reads TGTGCCAGCAGCTTCGGGGGGGCCGGTACAGATACGCAGTATTTT. It codes for CASSFGGAGTDTQYF.